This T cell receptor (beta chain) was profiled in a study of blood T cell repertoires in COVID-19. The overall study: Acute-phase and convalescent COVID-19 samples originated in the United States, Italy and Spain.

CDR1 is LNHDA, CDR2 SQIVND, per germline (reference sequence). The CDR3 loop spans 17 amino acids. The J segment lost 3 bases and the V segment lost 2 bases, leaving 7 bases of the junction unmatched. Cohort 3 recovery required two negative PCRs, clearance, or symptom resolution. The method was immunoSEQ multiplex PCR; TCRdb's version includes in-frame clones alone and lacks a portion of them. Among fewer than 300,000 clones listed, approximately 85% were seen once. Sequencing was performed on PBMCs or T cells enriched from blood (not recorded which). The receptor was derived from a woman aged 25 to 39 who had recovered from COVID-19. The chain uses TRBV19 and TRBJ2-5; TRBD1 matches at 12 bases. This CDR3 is CASSILSGQGAKETQYF. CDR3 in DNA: TGTGCCAGTAGTATACTTTCGGGACAGGGGGCCAAAGAGACCCAGTACTTC. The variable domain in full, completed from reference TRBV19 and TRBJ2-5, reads DGGITQSPKYLFRKEGQNVTLSCEQNLNHDAMYWYRQDPGQGLRLIYYSQIVNDFQKGDIAEGYSVSREKKESFPLTVTSAQKNPTAFYLCASSILSGQGAKETQYFGPGTRLLVL.